The T cell receptor (beta chain) under discussion was sequenced for a study of blood T cell repertoires in COVID-19. Study overall: Sites across the United States, Italy and Spain contributed samples from acute and convalescent COVID-19. PBMCs, B-cell-depleted T cells, or T cells provided the cDNA or gDNA that made up the material.

Clinical histories supplied by participants themselves formed the basis of cohort assignment. The CDR3 extends over 15 amino acids. The V segment lost 5 bases and the J segment 7 bases; nucleotides outside the gene matches: 10. Germline values: CDR1 SGHVS, CDR2 FNYEAQ. This clone was picked up one time. Using immunoSEQ multiplex PCR, the repertoire was profiled, and TCRdb retains in-frame clones only, with some absent. The sample yields some 200,000 clones, approximately 92% seen once. V usage is TRBV7-6 and J usage is TRBJ2-1, with TRBD2 identical over 8 bases. The TCR sequence derives from a woman younger than 35 in a cohort exposed to, infected with or recovered from COVID-19 (not recorded which). Sequencing was performed on PBMCs or T cells enriched from blood (not recorded which). The CDR3 spells CASSPEGLGGNEQFF. Here the CDR3 DNA reads TGTGCCAGCAGCCCAGAGGGACTAGGGGGTAATGAGCAGTTCTTC. Using reference TRBV7-6 and TRBJ2-1 for the parts outside the CDR3, the full variable domain is GAGVSQSPRYKVTKRGQDVALRCDPISGHVSLYWYRQALGQGPEFLTYFNYEAQQDKSGLPNDRFSAERPEGSISTLTIQRTEQRDSAMYRCASSPEGLGGNEQFFGPGTRLTVL.